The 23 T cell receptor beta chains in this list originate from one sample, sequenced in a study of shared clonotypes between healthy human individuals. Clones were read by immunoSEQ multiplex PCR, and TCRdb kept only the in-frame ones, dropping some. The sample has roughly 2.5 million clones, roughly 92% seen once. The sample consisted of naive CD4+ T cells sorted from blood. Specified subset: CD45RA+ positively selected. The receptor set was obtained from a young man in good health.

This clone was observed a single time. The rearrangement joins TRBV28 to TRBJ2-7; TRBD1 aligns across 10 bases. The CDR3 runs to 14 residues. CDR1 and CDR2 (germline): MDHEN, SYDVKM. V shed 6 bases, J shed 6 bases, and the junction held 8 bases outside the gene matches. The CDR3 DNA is TGTGCCAGCAGATCGACAGGGGGCGGAGGCGAGCAGTACTTC. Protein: CASRSTGGGGEQYF.

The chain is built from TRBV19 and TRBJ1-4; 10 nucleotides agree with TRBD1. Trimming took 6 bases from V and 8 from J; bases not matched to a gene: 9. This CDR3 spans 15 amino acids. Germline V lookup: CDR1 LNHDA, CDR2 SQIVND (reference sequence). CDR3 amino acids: CASSQTGGLTEKLFF. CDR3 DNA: TGTGCCAGTAGCCAGACAGGGGGCCTCACGGAAAAACTGTTTTTT.

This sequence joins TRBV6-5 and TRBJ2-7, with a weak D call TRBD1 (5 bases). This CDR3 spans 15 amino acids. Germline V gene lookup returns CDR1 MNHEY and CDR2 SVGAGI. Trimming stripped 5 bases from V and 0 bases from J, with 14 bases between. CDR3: CASSKVPGYSYEQYF. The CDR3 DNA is TGTGCCAGCAGTAAAGTCCCAGGGTACTCCTACGAGCAGTACTTC.

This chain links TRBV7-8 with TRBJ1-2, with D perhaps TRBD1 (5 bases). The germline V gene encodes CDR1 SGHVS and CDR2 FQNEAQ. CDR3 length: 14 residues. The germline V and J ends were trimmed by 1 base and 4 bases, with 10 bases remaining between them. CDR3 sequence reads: CASSLERQGYGYTF. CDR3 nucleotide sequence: TGTGCCAGCAGCTTAGAGAGGCAGGGCTATGGCTACACCTTC. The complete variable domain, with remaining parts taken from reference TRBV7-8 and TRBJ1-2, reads GAGVSQSPRYKVAKRGQDVALRCDPISGHVSLFWYQQALGQGPEFLTYFQNEAQLDKSGLPSDRFFAERPEGSVSTLKIQRTQQEDSAVYLCASSLERQGYGYTFGSGTRLTVV.

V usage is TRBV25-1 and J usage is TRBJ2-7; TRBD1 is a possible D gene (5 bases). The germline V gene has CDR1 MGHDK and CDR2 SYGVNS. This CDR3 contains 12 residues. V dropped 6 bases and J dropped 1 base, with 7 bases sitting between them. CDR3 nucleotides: TGTGCCAGCAGGGGGCCGTCCTACGAGCAGTACTTC. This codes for CASRGPSYEQYF.

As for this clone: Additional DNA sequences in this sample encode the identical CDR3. CDR3: CASRSGNTIYF. CDR3 in DNA: TGTGCCAGTAGATCTGGAAACACCATATATTTT. The chain joins TRBV19 to TRBJ1-3; D is undetermined. The CDR3 totals 11 residues. V was pared by 6 bases and J by 1 base, with 1 base between. Germline V gives CDR1 LNHDA, CDR2 SQIVND (reference sequence).

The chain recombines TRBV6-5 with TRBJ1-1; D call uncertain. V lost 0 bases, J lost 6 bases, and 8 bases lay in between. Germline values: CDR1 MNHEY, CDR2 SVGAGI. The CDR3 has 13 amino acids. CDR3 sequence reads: CASSYSGRSEAFF. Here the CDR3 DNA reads TGTGCCAGCAGTTACTCGGGGAGGTCTGAAGCTTTCTTT.

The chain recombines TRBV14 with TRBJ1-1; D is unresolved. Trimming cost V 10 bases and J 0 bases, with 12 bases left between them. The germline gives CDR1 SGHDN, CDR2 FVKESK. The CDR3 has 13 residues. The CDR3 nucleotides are TGTGCCACCGCGCCGGTCCTGAACACTGAAGCTTTCTTT. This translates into CATAPVLNTEAFF.

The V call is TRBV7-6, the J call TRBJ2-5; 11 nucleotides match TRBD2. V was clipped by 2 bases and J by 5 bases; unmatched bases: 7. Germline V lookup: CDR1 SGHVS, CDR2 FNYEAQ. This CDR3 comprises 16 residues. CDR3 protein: CASSLTSGSSRETQYF. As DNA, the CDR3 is TGTGCCAGCAGCTTAACTAGCGGGAGCTCTCGGGAGACCCAGTACTTC.

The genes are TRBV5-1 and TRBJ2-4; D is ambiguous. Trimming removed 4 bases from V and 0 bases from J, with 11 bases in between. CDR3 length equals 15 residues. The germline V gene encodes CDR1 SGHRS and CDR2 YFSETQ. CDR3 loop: CASSAQPIAKNIQYF. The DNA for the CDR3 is TGCGCCAGCAGCGCCCAGCCGATAGCCAAAAACATTCAGTACTTC. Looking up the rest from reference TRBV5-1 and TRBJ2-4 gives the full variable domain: KAGVTQTPRYLIKTRGQQVTLSCSPISGHRSVSWYQQTPGQGLQFLFEYFSETQRNKGNFPGRFSGRQFSNSRSEMNVSTLELGDSALYLCASSAQPIAKNIQYFGAGTRLSVL.

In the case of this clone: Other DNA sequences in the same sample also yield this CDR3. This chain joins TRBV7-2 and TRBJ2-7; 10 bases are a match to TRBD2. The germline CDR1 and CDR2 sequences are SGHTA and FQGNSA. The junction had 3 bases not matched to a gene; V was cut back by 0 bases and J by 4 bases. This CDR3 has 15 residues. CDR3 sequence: CASSLATSGPYEQYF. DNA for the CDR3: TGTGCCAGCAGCTTAGCGACTAGCGGGCCGTACGAGCAGTACTTC.

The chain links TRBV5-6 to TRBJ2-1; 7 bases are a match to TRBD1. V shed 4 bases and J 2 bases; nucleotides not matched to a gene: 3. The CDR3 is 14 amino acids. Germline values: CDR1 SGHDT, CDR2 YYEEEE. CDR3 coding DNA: TGTGCCAGCAGCCCCGGGACAGCCTACAATGAGCAGTTCTTC. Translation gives CASSPGTAYNEQFF.

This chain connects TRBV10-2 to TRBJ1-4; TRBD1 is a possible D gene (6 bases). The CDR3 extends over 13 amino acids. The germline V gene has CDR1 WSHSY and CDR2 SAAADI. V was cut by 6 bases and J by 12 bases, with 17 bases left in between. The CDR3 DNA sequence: TGCGCCAGCAGATGGGCGGGGGAGGGGGAACTGTTTTTT. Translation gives CASRWAGEGELFF.

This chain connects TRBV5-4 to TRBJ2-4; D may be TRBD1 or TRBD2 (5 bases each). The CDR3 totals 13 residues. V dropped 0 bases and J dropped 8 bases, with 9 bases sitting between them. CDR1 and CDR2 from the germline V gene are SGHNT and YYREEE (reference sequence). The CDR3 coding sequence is TGTGCCAGCAGCTTGGTGCTGGGGGACATTCAGTACTTC. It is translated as CASSLVLGDIQYF.

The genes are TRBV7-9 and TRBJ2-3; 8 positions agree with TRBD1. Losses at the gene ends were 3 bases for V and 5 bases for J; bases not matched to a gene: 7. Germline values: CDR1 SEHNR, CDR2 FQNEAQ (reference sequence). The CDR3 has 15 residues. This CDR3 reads CASSLGQEAKDTQYF. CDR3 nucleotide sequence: TGTGCCAGCAGCTTGGGACAGGAGGCCAAAGATACGCAGTATTTT.

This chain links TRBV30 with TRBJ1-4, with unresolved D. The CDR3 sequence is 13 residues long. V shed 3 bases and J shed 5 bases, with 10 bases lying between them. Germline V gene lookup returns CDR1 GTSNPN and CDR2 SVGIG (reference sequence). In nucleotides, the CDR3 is TGTGCCTGGAGGAAGGTTCCCAATGAAAAACTGTTTTTT. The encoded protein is CAWRKVPNEKLFF. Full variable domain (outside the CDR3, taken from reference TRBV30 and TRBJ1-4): SQTIHQWPATLVQPVGSPLSLECTVEGTSNPNLYWYRQAAGRGLQLLFYSVGIGQISSEVPQNLSASRPQDRQFILSSKKLLLSDSGFYLCAWRKVPNEKLFFGSGTQLSVL.

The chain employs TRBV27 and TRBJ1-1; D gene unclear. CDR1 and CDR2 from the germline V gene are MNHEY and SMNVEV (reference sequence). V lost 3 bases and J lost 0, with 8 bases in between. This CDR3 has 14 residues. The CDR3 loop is CASSLGSLNTEAFF. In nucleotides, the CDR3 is TGTGCCAGCAGTTTGGGCAGTTTGAACACTGAAGCTTTCTTT.

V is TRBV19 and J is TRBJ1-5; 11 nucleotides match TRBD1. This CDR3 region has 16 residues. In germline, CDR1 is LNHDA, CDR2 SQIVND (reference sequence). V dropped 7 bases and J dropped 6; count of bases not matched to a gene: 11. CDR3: CASTDSGTGGSQPQHF. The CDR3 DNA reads TGTGCCAGTACTGACTCCGGGACAGGGGGTTCTCAGCCCCAGCATTTT.

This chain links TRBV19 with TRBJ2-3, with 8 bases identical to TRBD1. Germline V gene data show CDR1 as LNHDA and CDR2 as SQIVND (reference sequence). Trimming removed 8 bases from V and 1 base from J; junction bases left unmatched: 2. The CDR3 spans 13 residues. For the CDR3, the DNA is TGTGCCAGTGAGACAGGGGGCACAGATACGCAGTATTTT. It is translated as CASETGGTDTQYF.

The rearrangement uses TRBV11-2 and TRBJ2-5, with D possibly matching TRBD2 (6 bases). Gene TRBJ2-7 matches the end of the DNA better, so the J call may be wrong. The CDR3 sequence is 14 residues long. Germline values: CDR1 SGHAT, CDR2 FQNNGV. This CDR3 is CASSLRRGSYEQYF. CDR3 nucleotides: TGTGCCAGCAGCTTACGGCGGGGCTCCTACGAGCAGTACTTC.

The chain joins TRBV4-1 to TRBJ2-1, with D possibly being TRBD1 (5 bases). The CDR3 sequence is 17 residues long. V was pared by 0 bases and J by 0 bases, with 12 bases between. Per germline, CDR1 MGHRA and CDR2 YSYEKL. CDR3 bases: TGCGCCAGCAGCCAAGAAGGGGCCCTAAGCTCCTACAATGAGCAGTTCTTC. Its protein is CASSQEGALSSYNEQFF.

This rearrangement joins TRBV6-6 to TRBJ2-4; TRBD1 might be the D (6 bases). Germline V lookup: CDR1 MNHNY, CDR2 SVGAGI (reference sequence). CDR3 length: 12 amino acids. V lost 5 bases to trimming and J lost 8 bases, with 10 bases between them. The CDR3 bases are TGTGCCAGCAGTCGGAAGGGGGACATTCAGTACTTC. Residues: CASSRKGDIQYF.

The CDR3 DNA sequence: TGTGCCAGCAGCGCCACGGTGGGGGGGCAAAGGGAAAAACTGTTTTTT. This encodes CASSATVGGQREKLFF. This chain connects TRBV9 to TRBJ1-4, with D maybe TRBD1 (6 bases). Trimming stripped 3 bases from V and 8 bases from J, with 20 bases between. The CDR3 covers 16 residues. Germline CDR1 and CDR2: SGDLS and YYNGEE.